This TCR beta chain was obtained from a study of regulatory T cells in long-lasting Graves disease. This clonotype was observed at least ten times. Per the germline V gene, CDR1 is SGHAT and CDR2 is FQNNGV. V gave up 6 bases and J gave up 4 bases; unmatched junction bases: 12. The CDR3 is made up of 16 amino acids. CDR3-region Arm-PCR and iRepertoire HTBI primers produced the TCR beta libraries. Using its own MiXCR run on the multiplex PCR reads, TCRdb lists one record per CDR3 protein. The profile shows about half a million distinct CDR3 sequences, about 12% of them singletons. Sample time point: newly diagnosed GD, antithyroid drugs for less than 3 months. PBMC-derived RNA was used for the TCR library. In addition, the sample was reused for a study of T cells in Graves' hyperthyroidism and ophthalmopathy. That paper states: HTBI primers were used for first-round RT-PCR of the TCR CDR3.

Sequenced material: peripheral blood mononuclear cells (PBMCs), taken at new diagnosis, from a patient treated with antithyroid drugs. The V and J genes are TRBV11-2 and TRBJ2-5, with 9 bases matching TRBD1. The sequence derives from a woman aged 30 to 39 with Graves disease. For the CDR3, the DNA is TGTGCCAGCAGACCTGCCGGGACAGGGTGGAGAGAGACCCAGTACTTC. Translating it yields CASRPAGTGWRETQYF.